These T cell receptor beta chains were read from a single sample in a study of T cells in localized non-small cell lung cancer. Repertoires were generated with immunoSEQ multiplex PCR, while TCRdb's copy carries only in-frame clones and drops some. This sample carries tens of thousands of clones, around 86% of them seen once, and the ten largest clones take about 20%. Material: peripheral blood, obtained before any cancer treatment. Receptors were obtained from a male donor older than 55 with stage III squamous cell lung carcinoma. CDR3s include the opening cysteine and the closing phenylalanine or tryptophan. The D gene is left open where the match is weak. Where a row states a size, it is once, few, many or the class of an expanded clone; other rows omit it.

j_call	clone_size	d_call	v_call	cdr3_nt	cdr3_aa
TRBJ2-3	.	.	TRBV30	TGTGCCTGGAGTCTCGGCGGGGGCAACACAGATACGCAGTATTTT	CAWSLGGGNTDTQYF
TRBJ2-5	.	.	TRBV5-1	TGCGCCAGCAGCTTCGGCAGACTGTACCAAGAGACCCAGTACTTC	CASSFGRLYQETQYF
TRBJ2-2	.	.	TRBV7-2	TGTGCCAGCAGCGCCCCTCCACGGAACACCGGGGAGCTGTTTTTT	CASSAPPRNTGELFF
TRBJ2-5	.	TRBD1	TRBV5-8	TGTGCCAGCAGCCGGCCAGGGGGCAAAGAGACCCAGTACTTC	CASSRPGGKETQYF
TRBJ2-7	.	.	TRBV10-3	TGTGCCATCAGTGAGCAAAACGAGCAGTACTTC	CAISEQNEQYF
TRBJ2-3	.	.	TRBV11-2	TGTGCCAGCAGCTTGGTGGGCGTCACAGATACGCAGTATTTT	CASSLVGVTDTQYF
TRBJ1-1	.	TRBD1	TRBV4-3	TGCGCCAGCAGCGTTAGGGGGCGCGGGACTGAAGCTTTCTTT	CASSVRGRGTEAFF
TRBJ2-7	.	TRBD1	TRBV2	TGTGCCAGCAGGGACAGGGACCACGAGCAGTACTTC	CASRDRDHEQYF
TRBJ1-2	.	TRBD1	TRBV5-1	TGCGCCAGCACCTCCGGGACAGAGGATGGCTACACCTTC	CASTSGTEDGYTF
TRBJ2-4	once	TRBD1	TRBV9	TGTGCCAGCAATCCGGGGCAGGGGGCGCGTGACATTCAGTACTTC	CASNPGQGARDIQYF
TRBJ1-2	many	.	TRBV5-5	TGTGCCAGCAGCCAACGATCGGAGGGACCCATAAATGGCTACACCTTC	CASSQRSEGPINGYTF
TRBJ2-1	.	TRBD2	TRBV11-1	TGTGCCAGCAGCCGACCGGGACTAGGCTACAATGAGCAGTTCTTC	CASSRPGLGYNEQFF
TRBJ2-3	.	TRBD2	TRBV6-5	TGTGCCAGCAGTCTCGGGACTAGCGACGTTGATACGCAGTATTTT	CASSLGTSDVDTQYF
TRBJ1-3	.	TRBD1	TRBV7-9	TGTGCCAGCAGCTTTCCGACAGGGGGCGATGGAAACACCATATATTTT	CASSFPTGGDGNTIYF
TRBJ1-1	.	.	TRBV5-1	TGCGCCAGCAGCTTGCTGAACACTGAAGCTTTCTTT	CASSLLNTEAFF
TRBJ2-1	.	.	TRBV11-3	TGTGCCAGCAGCTTCGAGAGCGCGGACTACAATGAGCAGTTCTTC	CASSFESADYNEQFF
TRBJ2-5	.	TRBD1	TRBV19	TGTGCCAGTAGTATAAACAGGGGAGAGACCCAGTACTTC	CASSINRGETQYF
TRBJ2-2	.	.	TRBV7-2	TGTGCCAGCAGCTTAGAGTCTTTAGCGCCCGGGGAGCTGTTTTTT	CASSLESLAPGELFF
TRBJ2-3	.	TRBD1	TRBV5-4	TGTGCCAGCAGCTTGGTAGGGACAGGGTATACGCAGTATTTT	CASSLVGTGYTQYF
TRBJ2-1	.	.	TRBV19	TGTGCCAGTAGGGTACCCGGGGGCGCAAACTATGAGCAGTTCTTC	CASRVPGGANYEQFF
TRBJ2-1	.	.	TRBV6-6	TGTGCCAGCAGTTACCGACAGGTACAGGGCAATGAGCAGTTCTTC	CASSYRQVQGNEQFF
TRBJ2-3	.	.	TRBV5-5	TGTGCCAGCAGCTTTACGGGACTCCCAGATACGCAGTATTTT	CASSFTGLPDTQYF
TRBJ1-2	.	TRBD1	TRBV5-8	TGTGCCAGCAGTTCGACAGGGGCCTATGGCTACACCTTC	CASSSTGAYGYTF
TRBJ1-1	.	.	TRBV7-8	TGTGCCAGCAGCTTAGCTAGGGTAGGAATTATCACGGCTTTCTTT	CASSLARVGIITAFF
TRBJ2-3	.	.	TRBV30	TGTGCCTGGAGTGGTGGATCGGGGCGACGCACAGATACGCAGTATTTT	CAWSGGSGRRTDTQYF
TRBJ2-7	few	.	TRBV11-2	TGTGCCAGCAGCAGGACGGCCAGGGACCTCTACGAGCAGTACTTC	CASSRTARDLYEQYF
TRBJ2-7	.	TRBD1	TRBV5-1	TGCGCCAGCAGCTTGGCGACAGGGGGGTCCTACGAGCAGTACTTC	CASSLATGGSYEQYF
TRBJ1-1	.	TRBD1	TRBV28	TGTGCCAGCAGTTCGGATAACAGGGGAACTGAAGCTTTCTTT	CASSSDNRGTEAFF
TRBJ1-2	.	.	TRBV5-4	TGTGCCAGCACGGCAGGGAGGGACTATGGCTACACCTTC	CASTAGRDYGYTF
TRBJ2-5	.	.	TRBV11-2	TGTGCCAGCAGCTTTCGGCTGGGGGAGACCCAGTACTTC	CASSFRLGETQYF
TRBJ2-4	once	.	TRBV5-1	TGCGCCAGCAGCTTGGTCTTAGGGGAGGGGGCAAACATTCAGTACTTC	CASSLVLGEGANIQYF
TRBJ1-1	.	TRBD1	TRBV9	TGTGCCAGCAGCGATGGGACAGGGGTAATGAACACTGAAGCTTTCTTT	CASSDGTGVMNTEAFF
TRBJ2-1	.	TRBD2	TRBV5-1	TGCGCCAGCAGCTTGACTAGCGGGGTTAGCTCCTACAATGAGCAGTTCTTC	CASSLTSGVSSYNEQFF
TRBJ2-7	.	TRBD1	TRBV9	TGTGCCAGCAGCGTTGGGGACAGGGAAGTAAACGAGCAGTACTTC	CASSVGDREVNEQYF
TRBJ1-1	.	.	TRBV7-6	TGTGCCAGCAGCGCACAGATGAACACTGAAGCTTTCTTT	CASSAQMNTEAFF
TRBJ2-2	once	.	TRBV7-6	TGTGCCAGCAGCTTAGCGTGGGGCGGGGAGCTGTTTTTT	CASSLAWGGELFF
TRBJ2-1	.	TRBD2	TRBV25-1	TGTGCCAGCAGTGAAAAGGGACTAGCCTCCAATGAGCAGTTCTTC	CASSEKGLASNEQFF
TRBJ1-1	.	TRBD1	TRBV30	TGTGCCTGGAGCCAGGGGGCCGTTGAAGCTTTCTTT	CAWSQGAVEAFF
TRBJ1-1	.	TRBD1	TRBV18	TGTGCCAGCTCACCTTCAGGGGGCACTGAAGCTTTCTTT	CASSPSGGTEAFF
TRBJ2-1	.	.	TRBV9	TGTGCCAGCAGCGTAGATATTGTGGGGGATGAGCAGTTCTTC	CASSVDIVGDEQFF
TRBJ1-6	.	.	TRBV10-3	TGTGCCATCAGTGAGTCGACGGGGGGGCGGTATGATAATTCACCCCTCCACTTT	CAISESTGGRYDNSPLHF
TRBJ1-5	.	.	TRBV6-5	TGTGCCAGCAGTCCCGTTCGGGGGGCGAATCAGCCCCAGCATTTT	CASSPVRGANQPQHF
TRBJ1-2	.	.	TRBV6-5	TGTGCCAGCAGTCTCCGATTTAGGGGTGGCTATGGCTACACCTTC	CASSLRFRGGYGYTF
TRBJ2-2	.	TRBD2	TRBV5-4	TGTGCCAGCAGCTTGGACGGCGGGAGGTCCACCGGGGAGCTGTTTTTT	CASSLDGGRSTGELFF
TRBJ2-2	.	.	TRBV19	TGTGCCAGTAGGGAAGGGTATCGGGTCGGGGAGCTGTTTTTT	CASREGYRVGELFF
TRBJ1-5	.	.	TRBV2	TGTGCCAGCAGTGGTGAAGCCGATCGTCAGCCCCAGCATTTT	CASSGEADRQPQHF
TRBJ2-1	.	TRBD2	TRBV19	TGTGCCAGTTCCCTAGCGGGACACAATGAGCAGTTCTTC	CASSLAGHNEQFF
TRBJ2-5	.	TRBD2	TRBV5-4	TGTGCCAGCAGCTTTTTCGGGAGGCAAGAGACCCAGTACTTC	CASSFFGRQETQYF
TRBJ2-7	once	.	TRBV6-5	TGTGCCAGCAGTTACACCATAACAGGGATCGAGCAGTACTTC	CASSYTITGIEQYF
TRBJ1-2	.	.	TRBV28	TGTGCCACCAGTACATATGGCTACACCTTC	CATSTYGYTF
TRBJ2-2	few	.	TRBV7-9	TGTGCCAGCAGCACAATTCTCGGCGGGGAGCTGTTTTTT	CASSTILGGELFF
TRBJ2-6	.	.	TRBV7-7	TGTGCCAGCAGCTCAGGGTTAGCGCCCGGGGCCAACGTCCTGACTTTC	CASSSGLAPGANVLTF
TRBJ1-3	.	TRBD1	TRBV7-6	TGTGCCAGCAGCTTAGGGGCAGGGGGCGCAACTGGAAACACCATATATTTT	CASSLGAGGATGNTIYF
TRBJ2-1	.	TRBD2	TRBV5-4	TGTGCCAGCAGCTTATTTGAGCGGGATGACAATGAGCAGTTCTTC	CASSLFERDDNEQFF